The rows below give T cell receptor beta chains drawn from one sample of a study of blood T cell repertoires in COVID-19. Profiled with immunoSEQ multiplex PCR; TCRdb holds only in-frame clones, not every one. The table records more than 200,000 clones, approximately 80% of them present only once. Sequenced: peripheral blood. Every receptor here comes from a woman over 75 with acute or convalescent COVID-19. Both conserved end residues are part of each CDR3. The order of the fields is J gene, V gene, clone size, D gene, CDR3 protein, CDR3 DNA. The D gene is left open where the match is weak. Size is stated for part of the rows, as once, few or many counts, or as a class when the clone is expanded.

j_call: TRBJ2-3
v_call: TRBV28
clone_size: few
d_call: -
cdr3_aa: CASNPHSQSTGTDTQYF
cdr3_nt: TGTGCCAGCAATCCACACTCTCAATCGACAGGCACAGATACGCAGTATTTT

j_call: TRBJ2-7
v_call: TRBV5-6
clone_size: -
d_call: TRBD1
cdr3_aa: CASSWTLQGYYEQYF
cdr3_nt: TGTGCCAGCAGCTGGACGTTACAGGGGTACTACGAGCAGTACTTC

j_call: TRBJ1-1
v_call: TRBV12-3/TRBV12-4
clone_size: -
d_call: -
cdr3_aa: CASRQANTEAFF
cdr3_nt: TGTGCCAGTAGACAGGCGAACACTGAAGCTTTCTTT

j_call: TRBJ2-2
v_call: TRBV2
clone_size: -
d_call: -
cdr3_aa: CASSRDTGSTGELFF
cdr3_nt: TGTGCCAGCAGCCGCGATACAGGGAGCACCGGGGAGCTGTTTTTT

j_call: TRBJ2-2
v_call: TRBV7-3
clone_size: -
d_call: TRBD1
cdr3_aa: CASSLTGGADTGELFF
cdr3_nt: TGTGCCAGCAGCTTAACAGGGGGCGCGGACACCGGGGAGCTGTTTTTT

j_call: TRBJ1-1
v_call: TRBV4-3
clone_size: few
d_call: -
cdr3_aa: CASSQDLRLAKNTEAFF
cdr3_nt: TGCGCCAGCAGCCAAGACCTCAGGCTGGCAAAGAACACTGAAGCTTTCTTT

j_call: TRBJ1-6
v_call: TRBV7-6
clone_size: -
d_call: -
cdr3_aa: CASSLSSTGSTYNSPLHF
cdr3_nt: TGTGCCAGCAGCTTATCTTCGACGGGATCCACCTATAATTCACCCCTCCACTTT

j_call: TRBJ1-5
v_call: TRBV7-2
clone_size: -
d_call: -
cdr3_aa: CASSLRTPYSNQPQHF
cdr3_nt: TGTGCCAGCAGCTTAAGGACACCCTATAGCAATCAGCCCCAGCATTTT

j_call: TRBJ2-7
v_call: TRBV25-1
clone_size: -
d_call: TRBD2
cdr3_aa: CASSSPGLAGNEQYF
cdr3_nt: TGTGCCAGCAGTTCCCCGGGACTAGCAGGGAACGAGCAGTACTTC

j_call: TRBJ2-1
v_call: TRBV7-9
clone_size: -
d_call: TRBD2
cdr3_aa: CASSLSLAANEQFF
cdr3_nt: TGTGCCAGCAGCTTATCACTAGCGGCCAATGAGCAGTTCTTC

j_call: TRBJ2-6
v_call: TRBV18
clone_size: -
d_call: -
cdr3_aa: CASSRGPSGANVLTF
cdr3_nt: TGTGCCAGCTCACGCGGGCCATCTGGGGCCAACGTCCTGACTTTC

j_call: TRBJ1-4
v_call: TRBV28
clone_size: -
d_call: TRBD1
cdr3_aa: CASEGPGGASNEKLFF
cdr3_nt: TGTGCCAGCGAGGGTCCAGGGGGCGCTTCTAATGAAAAACTGTTTTTT

j_call: TRBJ1-5
v_call: TRBV2
clone_size: -
d_call: -
cdr3_aa: CASNPGQDQPQHF
cdr3_nt: TGTGCCAGCAATCCCGGACAAGATCAGCCCCAGCATTTT

j_call: TRBJ1-1
v_call: TRBV6-1
clone_size: once
d_call: -
cdr3_aa: CASSDRVNTEAFF
cdr3_nt: TGTGCCAGCAGTGACAGGGTTAACACTGAAGCTTTCTTT

j_call: TRBJ1-5
v_call: TRBV6-5
clone_size: -
d_call: TRBD1
cdr3_aa: CASIGQGLSNQPQHF
cdr3_nt: TGTGCCAGCATCGGACAGGGATTGAGCAATCAGCCCCAGCATTTT

j_call: TRBJ1-6
v_call: TRBV11-2
clone_size: -
d_call: -
cdr3_aa: CASSFQGSSYNSPLHF
cdr3_nt: TGTGCCAGCAGCTTTCAGGGGAGCTCCTATAATTCACCCCTCCACTTT

j_call: TRBJ2-7
v_call: TRBV11-2
clone_size: -
d_call: TRBD1
cdr3_aa: CASSLVGQGYEQYF
cdr3_nt: TGTGCCAGCAGCTTAGTGGGACAGGGATACGAGCAGTACTTC

j_call: TRBJ1-1
v_call: TRBV12-3/TRBV12-4
clone_size: -
d_call: -
cdr3_aa: CASSLRGNTEAFF
cdr3_nt: TGTGCCAGCAGCTTAAGGGGAAACACTGAAGCTTTCTTT

j_call: TRBJ1-1
v_call: TRBV7-8
clone_size: -
d_call: -
cdr3_aa: CASSLGRRVNTEAFF
cdr3_nt: TGTGCCAGCAGCTTAGGTAGGAGGGTTAACACTGAAGCTTTCTTT

j_call: TRBJ1-6
v_call: TRBV3-1/TRBV3-2
clone_size: -
d_call: TRBD1
cdr3_aa: CASSGTGINNSPLHF
cdr3_nt: TGTGCCAGCAGCGGGACAGGGATTAATAATTCACCCCTCCACTTT

j_call: TRBJ1-3
v_call: TRBV7-9
clone_size: -
d_call: -
cdr3_aa: CASSPGAGNTIYF
cdr3_nt: TGTGCCAGCAGCCCAGGGGCTGGAAACACCATATATTTT

j_call: TRBJ2-7
v_call: TRBV6-2/TRBV6-3
clone_size: -
d_call: TRBD1
cdr3_aa: CASSLGQGASYEQYF
cdr3_nt: TGTGCCAGCAGTTTGGGACAGGGTGCATCCTACGAGCAGTACTTC

j_call: TRBJ2-7
v_call: TRBV27
clone_size: -
d_call: TRBD2
cdr3_aa: CASSLTSRSSEQYF
cdr3_nt: TGTGCCAGCAGCTTGACTAGCCGCTCGTCCGAGCAGTACTTC

j_call: TRBJ2-2
v_call: TRBV2
clone_size: -
d_call: -
cdr3_aa: CASSERVEGGRTGELFF
cdr3_nt: TGTGCCAGCAGTGAACGGGTTGAGGGGGGGCGGACCGGGGAGCTGTTTTTT

j_call: TRBJ1-1
v_call: TRBV7-9
clone_size: -
d_call: -
cdr3_aa: CASSLDPGGLNTEAFF
cdr3_nt: TGTGCCAGCAGCTTAGACCCAGGAGGGCTGAACACTGAAGCTTTCTTT

j_call: TRBJ2-5
v_call: TRBV5-1
clone_size: -
d_call: -
cdr3_aa: CASSSPGQQETQYF
cdr3_nt: TGCGCCAGCAGCTCGCCGGGACAACAAGAGACCCAGTACTTC

j_call: TRBJ1-5
v_call: TRBV6-6
clone_size: -
d_call: TRBD1
cdr3_aa: CASSTRDSYQPQHF
cdr3_nt: TGTGCCAGCAGTACCCGGGACAGTTATCAGCCCCAGCATTTT

j_call: TRBJ2-1
v_call: TRBV5-5
clone_size: -
d_call: TRBD2
cdr3_aa: CASSLGLAGGSYNEQFF
cdr3_nt: TGTGCCAGCAGCTTGGGACTAGCGGGGGGTTCCTACAATGAGCAGTTCTTC

j_call: TRBJ1-2
v_call: TRBV30
clone_size: -
d_call: -
cdr3_aa: CAWSTLEGLLNYGYTF
cdr3_nt: TGTGCCTGGAGTACGCTCGAAGGACTCCTTAACTATGGCTACACCTTC

j_call: TRBJ2-3
v_call: TRBV5-4
clone_size: -
d_call: -
cdr3_aa: CASSLGIAVSDTQYF
cdr3_nt: TGTGCCAGCAGCTTGGGAATAGCGGTTTCAGATACGCAGTATTTT

j_call: TRBJ1-2
v_call: TRBV28
clone_size: -
d_call: TRBD1
cdr3_aa: CASSLDRIYGYTF
cdr3_nt: TGTGCCAGCAGTTTGGACAGGATCTATGGCTACACCTTC

j_call: TRBJ1-3
v_call: TRBV3-1/TRBV3-2
clone_size: few
d_call: TRBD1
cdr3_aa: CASGDSWPASGNTIYF
cdr3_nt: TGTGCCAGCGGGGACAGTTGGCCTGCTTCTGGAAACACCATATATTTT

j_call: TRBJ1-1
v_call: TRBV6-1
clone_size: few
d_call: TRBD1
cdr3_aa: CASSDMTGYIGAFF
cdr3_nt: TGTGCCAGCAGTGATATGACAGGGTACATTGGAGCTTTCTTT

j_call: TRBJ1-3
v_call: TRBV7-9
clone_size: -
d_call: -
cdr3_aa: CASSYIARSGNTIYF
cdr3_nt: TGTGCCAGCAGCTACATTGCCCGATCTGGAAACACCATATATTTT

j_call: TRBJ1-6
v_call: TRBV3-1/TRBV3-2
clone_size: -
d_call: -
cdr3_aa: CASSQDWRAGVTSPLHF
cdr3_nt: TGTGCCAGCAGCCAAGATTGGAGGGCAGGAGTGACTTCACCCCTCCACTTT

j_call: TRBJ1-2
v_call: TRBV24-1
clone_size: -
d_call: -
cdr3_aa: CATRDSAGEGGYTF
cdr3_nt: TGTGCCACCAGGGACAGTGCGGGGGAGGGTGGCTACACCTTC

j_call: TRBJ2-3
v_call: TRBV12-3/TRBV12-4
clone_size: -
d_call: TRBD1
cdr3_aa: CASTGAPDTQYF
cdr3_nt: TGTGCCTCCACAGGGGCTCCGGATACGCAGTATTTT

j_call: TRBJ1-6
v_call: TRBV7-2
clone_size: -
d_call: TRBD1
cdr3_aa: CASSLGIAGGGNSPLHF
cdr3_nt: TGTGCCAGCAGCTTAGGAATTGCAGGGGGCGGCAATTCACCCCTCCACTTT

j_call: TRBJ2-7
v_call: TRBV14
clone_size: -
d_call: -
cdr3_aa: CASSQVRSGPFYEQYF
cdr3_nt: TGTGCCAGCAGCCAAGTAAGATCAGGTCCTTTCTACGAGCAGTACTTC

j_call: TRBJ1-1
v_call: TRBV25-1
clone_size: -
d_call: -
cdr3_aa: CASSDTGGGSRGTEAFF
cdr3_nt: TGTGCCAGCAGTGATACAGGTGGGGGCTCGCGCGGGACTGAAGCTTTCTTT

j_call: TRBJ2-7
v_call: TRBV29-1
clone_size: -
d_call: -
cdr3_aa: CSVGQHYSYEQYF
cdr3_nt: TGCAGCGTCGGACAGCACTACTCCTACGAGCAGTACTTC

j_call: TRBJ2-5
v_call: TRBV9
clone_size: once
d_call: -
cdr3_aa: CASSAPLGGGETQYF
cdr3_nt: TGTGCCAGCAGCGCACCCCTCGGAGGAGGTGAGACCCAGTACTTC

j_call: TRBJ2-7
v_call: TRBV27
clone_size: many
d_call: TRBD2
cdr3_aa: CASSLGGLAGRYEQYF
cdr3_nt: TGTGCCAGCAGTCTGGGGGGACTAGCGGGACGCTACGAGCAGTACTTC

j_call: TRBJ2-1
v_call: TRBV4-1
clone_size: once
d_call: TRBD2
cdr3_aa: CASSQVDLGLAGVNEQFF
cdr3_nt: TGCGCCAGCAGCCAAGTCGATTTGGGACTAGCGGGAGTGAATGAGCAGTTCTTC

j_call: TRBJ1-5
v_call: TRBV18
clone_size: -
d_call: TRBD1
cdr3_aa: CASSPDRVGQPQHF
cdr3_nt: TGTGCCAGCTCACCCGACAGGGTTGGCCAGCCCCAGCATTTT

j_call: TRBJ1-5
v_call: TRBV6-5
clone_size: once
d_call: -
cdr3_aa: CASSLMEGGQPQHF
cdr3_nt: TGTGCCAGCAGTCTGATGGAGGGTGGTCAGCCCCAGCATTTT

j_call: TRBJ2-5
v_call: TRBV5-1
clone_size: -
d_call: -
cdr3_aa: CASSFQTRETQYF
cdr3_nt: TGCGCCAGCAGCTTCCAGACTCGAGAGACCCAGTACTTC

j_call: TRBJ1-4
v_call: TRBV18
clone_size: -
d_call: TRBD1
cdr3_aa: CASSPPDRESEKLFF
cdr3_nt: TGTGCCAGCTCACCACCGGACAGGGAGAGTGAAAAACTGTTTTTT

j_call: TRBJ1-1
v_call: TRBV19
clone_size: few
d_call: -
cdr3_aa: CASSIFGGQTEAFF
cdr3_nt: TGTGCCAGTAGTATATTTGGGGGACAAACTGAAGCTTTCTTT